This T cell receptor beta chain was identified in a study of blood T cell repertoires in COVID-19. As for the study in general: Acute and convalescent COVID-19 samples came from the United States, Italy and Spain. PBMCs, B-cell-depleted T cells, or T cells were the source of the cDNA or gDNA that made up the material.

Per the original data handling: Using reference gene primer amplification, nucleated cell counts were estimated. TCRdb's table, derived via immunoSEQ multiplex PCR, lists solely in-frame clones and lacks some. D and trimming were read from the DNA, whereas the V and J calls and clone size are those reported in that table. The sample shows tens of thousands of clones, around four fifths of them seen only once. Germline V gene data show CDR1 as KGHDR and CDR2 as SFDVKD. V gave up 5 bases and J gave up 5 bases; unmatched junction bases: 2. There are 13 residues in the CDR3. The TCR sequence derives from a man aged 65 to 85 with acute or convalescent COVID-19. The sample consisted of peripheral blood. The V call is TRBV24-1, the J call TRBJ1-2; 9 bases fit TRBD1. CDR3 bases: TGTGCCACCAGTGGGACAGGGGTGTATGGCTACACCTTC. Translating it yields CATSGTGVYGYTF.